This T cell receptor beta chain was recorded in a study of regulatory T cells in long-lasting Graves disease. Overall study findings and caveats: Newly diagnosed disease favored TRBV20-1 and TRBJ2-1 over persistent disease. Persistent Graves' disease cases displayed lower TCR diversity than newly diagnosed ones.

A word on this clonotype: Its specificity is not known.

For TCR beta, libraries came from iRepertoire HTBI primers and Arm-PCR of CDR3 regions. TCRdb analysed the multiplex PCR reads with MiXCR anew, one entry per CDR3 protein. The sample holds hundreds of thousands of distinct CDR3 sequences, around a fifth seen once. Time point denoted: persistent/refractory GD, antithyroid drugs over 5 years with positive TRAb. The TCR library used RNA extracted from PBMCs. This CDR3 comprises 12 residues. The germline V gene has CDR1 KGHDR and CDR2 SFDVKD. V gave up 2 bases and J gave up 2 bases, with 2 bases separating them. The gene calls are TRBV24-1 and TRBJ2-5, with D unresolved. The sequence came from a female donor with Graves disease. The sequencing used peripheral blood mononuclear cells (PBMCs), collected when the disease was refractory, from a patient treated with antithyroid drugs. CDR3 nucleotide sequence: TGTGCCACCAGTGATTCACAAGAGACCCAGTACTTC. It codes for CATSDSQETQYF.